This entry describes one TCR beta chain. The antigen is undetermined. The protocol was immunoSEQ multiplex PCR, while the TCRdb copy is restricted to in-frame clones and leaves out a portion. Found here are tens of thousands of clones, less than 90% of them singletons; the top ten hold around 4.6%. This sample was taken from a study of a mutant IDH1 vaccine in newly diagnosed glioma. Looking at the study overall: Vaccination was launched 4-6 weeks after radiotherapy alone, or with temozolomide cycles. Averaging roughly 40 years of age, treated patients were about 60% male and approximately 38% female.

The CDR3 contains 11 residues. V gave up 6 bases and J gave up 7 bases, with 7 bases separating them. Per germline, CDR1 LNHNV and CDR2 YYDKDF (reference sequence). Time point given: week 35, safety follow-up. Every vaccine dose comprised 300 ug of mutant IDH1 20-mer peptide plus topical imiquimod. Sequencing used PBMCs, obtained from a glioma patient whose treatment included an IDH1 peptide vaccine. The chain has TRBV15 and TRBJ2-1; D is undetermined. The receptor comes from a man aged 25 to 40 with glioma. CDR3 DNA: TGTGCCACCAGTGCTACGAATGAGCAGTTCTTC. Translated, it gives CATSATNEQFF.